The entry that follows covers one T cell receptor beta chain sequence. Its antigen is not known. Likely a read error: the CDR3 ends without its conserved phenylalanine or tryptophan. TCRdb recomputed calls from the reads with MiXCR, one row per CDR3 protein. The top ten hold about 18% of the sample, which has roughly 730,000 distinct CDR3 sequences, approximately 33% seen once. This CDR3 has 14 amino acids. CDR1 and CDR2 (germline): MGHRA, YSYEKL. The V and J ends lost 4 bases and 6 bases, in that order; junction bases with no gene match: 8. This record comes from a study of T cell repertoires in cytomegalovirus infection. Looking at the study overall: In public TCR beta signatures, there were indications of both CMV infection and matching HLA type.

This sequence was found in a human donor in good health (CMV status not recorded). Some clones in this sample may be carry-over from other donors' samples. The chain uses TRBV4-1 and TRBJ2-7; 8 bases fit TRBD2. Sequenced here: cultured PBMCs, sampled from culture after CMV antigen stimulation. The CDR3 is CASSPRAGGGEQYS. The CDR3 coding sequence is TGCGCCAGCAGCCCTAGGGCGGGAGGAGGCGAGCAGTACTCC.